The source of this T cell receptor (beta chain) is a study of somatic mutations in cytotoxic T cells in rheumatoid arthritis. Study overall: The researchers flow-sorted some T-cell populations stained with V beta antibodies and got nearly 100% purity, and these included V beta1+ cells sequenced for TCRB. General study points: Within 8 of 65 patients, the single biggest CD8+ clone made up more than 20% of CD8+ cells.

The V and J ends lost 5 bases and 7 bases, in that order; junction bases with no gene match: 14. This CDR3 is 15 amino acids long. Germline CDR1 is SEHNR and CDR2 is FQNEAQ (reference sequence). In the original workflow: Concordance between patient CD8+ clones exceeding 1% and published virus-specific TCRB sequences was infrequent. Here immunoSEQ multiplex PCR was the method, and the copy in TCRdb shows in-frame clones only, minus some. That table is the source of V, J and clone size, and D and trimming were worked out from the DNA. The repertoire consists of tens of thousands of clones, with roughly 80% occurring once and the leading ten covering around 3.8%. Flow cytometry was used to check the purity of CD4+ and CD8+ cells, which had been isolated by positive magnetic bead selection. This clone was observed a single time. Its antigen is unidentified.

The receptor's source is an adult with rheumatoid arthritis. The chain couples TRBV7-9 to TRBJ2-7; TRBD1 agrees at 7 bases. The sample was CD8+ T cells sorted from blood. The CDR3 nucleotides are TGTGCCAGCAGCCCCGGGGACAGTCCATTCGGTGAGCAGTACTTC. This encodes CASSPGDSPFGEQYF. The full variable domain, its missing parts supplied by reference TRBV7-9 and TRBJ2-7, is DTGVSQNPRHKITKRGQNVTFRCDPISEHNRLYWYRQTLGQGPEFLTYFQNEAQLEKSRLLSDRFSAERPKGSFSTLEIQRTEQGDSAMYLCASSPGDSPFGEQYFGPGTRLTVT.